This is a list of T cell receptor beta chains from one sample in a study of human T cells and chemical hapten exposure. One entry per CDR3 protein, called by TCRdb with MiXCR from the RACE reads. Among roughly 84,000 distinct CDR3 sequences listed, about 10% were seen once. Sequences were derived from whole blood, sampled in connection with sensitization to the hapten diphenylcyclopropenone (DPC). These receptors were taken from a woman aged 50 to 60 with alopecia areata. Some clones in this sample may be carry-over from other donors' samples. Both conserved end residues are part of each CDR3. A D gene is named only where the DNA matches it firmly.

J gene,V gene,D gene,CDR3 protein
TRBJ2-1,TRBV20-1,TRBD1,CSAPTGQGLRNEQFF
TRBJ1-6,TRBV18,TRBD1,CASSRTGTGEAIYNSPLHF
TRBJ2-7,TRBV3-1,TRBD1,CASSRGTGIYEQYF
TRBJ2-5,TRBV7-9,.,CASSWTLEETQYF
TRBJ1-6,TRBV20-1,.,CSARGDHGGFSYNSPLHF
TRBJ2-7,TRBV14,TRBD1,CASSPGQGSGEQYF
TRBJ2-2,TRBV30,.,CAWSAGQGGPGTGELFF
TRBJ1-6,TRBV7-9,TRBD1,CASSSYGQGDNSPLHF
TRBJ1-2,TRBV28,.,CASSLMEVVYGYTF
TRBJ1-5,TRBV6-2/TRBV6-3,.,CASRSGAYSNQPQHF
TRBJ2-5,TRBV11-1,.,CASSLEAYKETQYF
TRBJ1-4,TRBV4-3,TRBD1,CASSQTGTANEKLFF
TRBJ2-7,TRBV7-2,.,CASSSSSARGLSYEQYF
TRBJ2-1,TRBV28,TRBD2,CASSSPLAGARHNEQFF
TRBJ2-2,TRBV5-1,.,CASSLSGSNTGELFF
TRBJ1-1,TRBV29-1,.,CSVDANLNTEAFF
TRBJ2-5,TRBV27,.,CASSLRYQETQYF
TRBJ2-2,TRBV20-1,.,CSASQEPTGELFF
TRBJ1-3,TRBV12-3/TRBV12-4,TRBD1,CASTPGQISGNTIYF
TRBJ2-7,TRBV20-1,.,CSARSQGYEQYF
TRBJ2-1,TRBV5-1,.,CASSLALSPQTNEQFF
TRBJ1-6,TRBV11-2,.,CASQRGFSYNSPLHF
TRBJ1-6,TRBV4-2,.,CASSQEQDRRSPLHF
TRBJ2-1,TRBV12-3/TRBV12-4,.,CASSYRSGEQFF
TRBJ2-1,TRBV11-2,TRBD2,CASSSAGVSGEQFF
TRBJ1-6,TRBV30,TRBD1,CAWATGQILSYNSPLHF
TRBJ2-3,TRBV5-4,.,CASSLAGGDTQYF
TRBJ2-1,TRBV7-6,.,CASSLSLSDEQFF
TRBJ2-4,TRBV13,TRBD2,CASSLTSGKAKNIQYF
TRBJ2-3,TRBV12-3/TRBV12-4,TRBD2,CASSWGLAGGVTDTQYF
TRBJ1-4,TRBV12-3/TRBV12-4,.,CASSRQGNNEKLFF
TRBJ1-4,TRBV5-4,.,CASSSTATNEKLFF
TRBJ2-2,TRBV2,TRBD1,CASRPGTANTGELFF
TRBJ2-2,TRBV27,.,CASSRNTGELFF
TRBJ1-4,TRBV27,.,CASSSYRGGEKLFF
TRBJ2-7,TRBV10-1,.,CASSGREMGRYEQYF
TRBJ2-7,TRBV5-1,TRBD2,CASSAGGSGITNYEQYF
TRBJ2-3,TRBV6-2/TRBV6-3,TRBD2,CASTSHPAGGRGDTQYF
TRBJ2-3,TRBV6-6,TRBD2,CASSKRDPGTDTQYF
TRBJ2-1,TRBV20-1,TRBD2,CSARPPSAGVNNEQFF
TRBJ2-7,TRBV10-3,.,CAISREDYEQYF
TRBJ1-1,TRBV3-1,TRBD1,CASSQPGQGNTEAFF
TRBJ1-5,TRBV12-5,TRBD1,CASGPGQGTQPQHF
TRBJ1-4,TRBV25-1,.,CASSGYTPGTNEKLFF
TRBJ2-3,TRBV19,.,CASSFGVTDTQYF
TRBJ2-3,TRBV29-1,TRBD2,CSVATSAGPDTQYF
TRBJ1-2,TRBV2,.,CASRGGGYTF
TRBJ1-5,TRBV28,TRBD1,CASSPVGQGAHQPQHF
TRBJ1-1,TRBV5-1,TRBD1,CASSSRGGPGTEAFF
TRBJ2-7,TRBV28,.,CASSLAVGGGYEQYF
TRBJ1-1,TRBV5-4,TRBD1,CASSSGGLTEAFF
TRBJ2-5,TRBV20-1,.,CSARGDNQETQYF
TRBJ2-7,TRBV29-1,.,CSVETQTTISYEQYF
TRBJ2-3,TRBV24-1,.,CATSDTTRHTDTQYF
TRBJ1-4,TRBV30,.,CAWSVPPGTSREKLFF
TRBJ2-1,TRBV28,TRBD2,CASSSRGLAGVPHEQFF
TRBJ2-3,TRBV30,TRBD1,CACPIGQGTDTQYF
TRBJ2-3,TRBV5-8,TRBD2,CASSLVAGRTDTQYF
TRBJ2-1,TRBV3-1,TRBD2,CASSQLAGHHNEQFF
TRBJ2-3,TRBV28,TRBD2,CASSRSSGSTDTQYF